A selection of T cell receptor beta chains follows, all from one sample in a study of CD8 T cells in ankylosing spondylitis. MiXCR was run by TCRdb on the 5' RACE reads, yielding one entry per CDR3 protein. The sample carries fewer than 180,000 distinct CDR3 sequences, approximately 44% recorded once. The sequenced sample was synovial fluid, either unsorted or a sorted T cell fraction (not recorded which). The receptors were sampled from a male donor with ankylosing spondylitis. CDR3s include the opening cysteine and the closing phenylalanine or tryptophan. A D gene is named only where the DNA matches it firmly. Not every row has a clone size; where given, it reads once, few, many or a size class.

>TRBV7-9|.|.|TRBJ2-1
TGTGCCAGCAGCTTATCTGGTCGGGCCTCCTACAATGAGCAGTTCTTC
CASSLSGRASYNEQFF
>TRBV4-3|.|.|TRBJ1-5
TGCGCCAGCAGCCAAGAGGTAAGGGGAGGCAATCAGCCCCAGCATTTT
CASSQEVRGGNQPQHF
>TRBV28|TRBD1|.|TRBJ1-2
TGTGCCAGCAGTTTATTCCCTATATTTCAGGGGGCGCTCGGCTACACCTTC
CASSLFPIFQGALGYTF
>TRBV12-3/TRBV12-4|.|few|TRBJ2-6
TGTGCCAGCAGTTTTTTTTCTTCCGAGGTCTCTGGGGCCAACGTCCTGACTTTC
CASSFFSSEVSGANVLTF
>TRBV12-5|.|many|TRBJ2-1
TGTGCTAGTGGCCGACAGGACAACAATGAGCAGTTCTTC
CASGRQDNNEQFF
>TRBV11-2|.|few|TRBJ1-6
TGTGCCAGCAGCTTAGAGGCGGGGGCCGGTTTTGGTTCACCCCTCCACTTT
CASSLEAGAGFGSPLHF
>TRBV6-5|TRBD2|.|TRBJ2-1
TGTGCCAGCAGTTACTTAGGGAGGGCCATCTACAATGAGCAGTTCTTC
CASSYLGRAIYNEQFF
>TRBV4-1|TRBD1|.|TRBJ1-6
TGCGCCAGCAGCCATCCTCCCTGGGACAGCGATAATTCACCCCTCCACTTT
CASSHPPWDSDNSPLHF
>TRBV6-1|.|.|TRBJ2-1
TGTGCCGGCGGGGCGGTAGCGGATACAATGAAACAGTTCTTC
CAGGAVADTMKQFF
>TRBV28|.|.|TRBJ1-1
TGTGCCAGCAGGGGTTGGGGGGAACCTGAAGCTTTCTTT
CASRGWGEPEAFF
>TRBV5-1|.|.|TRBJ2-5
TGCGCCAGCAGCTTGTCCTTGAAAGAGACCCAGTACTTC
CASSLSLKETQYF
>TRBV5-1|.|.|TRBJ2-1
TGCGCCAGCAGCCTGCTAGGGGATTTTGAGCAGTTCTTC
CASSLLGDFEQFF
>TRBV20-1|.|.|TRBJ1-1
TGCAGTGCTAGCAGGGGTGAGTTTGAAGCTTTCTTT
CSASRGEFEAFF
>TRBV5-1|TRBD1|few|TRBJ2-1
TGCGCCAGCAGCTTCGGGACAGGGTTTGAAGCCAATGAGCAGTTCTTC
CASSFGTGFEANEQFF
>TRBV11-2|.|few|TRBJ1-5
TGTGCCAGCAGCTTGACAGTAAGCAATCAGCCCCAGCATTTT
CASSLTVSNQPQHF
>TRBV20-1|TRBD1|.|TRBJ1-6
TGCAGTGCTGCACAGGGGGCAAGAATGAATTCACCCCTCCACTTT
CSAAQGARMNSPLHF
>TRBV16|.|.|TRBJ2-7
TGTGCCAGCAGCCCCCCTCCGAGTGGGGTTCCCTACGAGCAGTACTTC
CASSPPPSGVPYEQYF
>TRBV6-7|.|.|TRBJ2-2
TGTGCCAACGCCGGGACACCGAACACCGGGGAGCTGTTTTTT
CANAGTPNTGELFF